This T cell receptor (beta chain) was captured by sequencing in a study of T cells after yellow fever vaccination. Study-level points and caveats: It was a small share of clonotypes that appeared in both CD4 and CD8 compartments.

This clonotype has just a few counts. What it binds is unknown. In making TCR cDNA, 5'RACE template switching added a universal primer site and UMIs to it. TCRdb re-called the 5' RACE reads through MiXCR, storing one row per CDR3 protein. Of some 500,000 distinct CDR3 sequences listed, 13% are singletons. The specimen was PBMCs, collected on the day of the yellow fever booster vaccination. The receptor was isolated from a man aged 25 to 45 who received the YFV17D yellow fever vaccine.

In DNA, the CDR3 is TGTGCCAGCAGCTTAGAAACCGGGGGGGTTGACAATGAGCAGTTCTTC. This sequence encodes CASSLETGGVDNEQFF. The rearrangement joins TRBV7-3 to TRBJ2-1, with 8 nucleotides matching TRBD2. In germline, CDR1 is SGHTA, CDR2 FQGTGA. This CDR3 has 16 residues. The V and J ends lost 2 bases and 5 bases, in that order; junction bases with no gene match: 8.